The 27 T cell receptor beta chains given below trace back to one sample, sequenced in a study of blood T cell repertoires in COVID-19. Repertoires were generated with immunoSEQ multiplex PCR, while TCRdb's copy carries only in-frame clones and drops some. Among more than 200,000 clones, 84% were seen once, and the ten largest hold approximately 10%. What was sequenced was peripheral blood. Source of these receptors: a woman at least 80 years old with COVID-19, enrolled during active disease.

This clone was seen just once. Other DNA sequences in this specimen translate into the identical CDR3. The chain has TRBV5-1 and TRBJ1-5; D gene unclear. Germline values: CDR1 SGHRS, CDR2 YFSETQ. Trimming removed 0 bases from V and 4 bases from J, with 11 bases in between. This CDR3 has 15 amino acids. DNA for the CDR3: TGCGCCAGCAGCTTGGAAGGAGCGGGAAATCAGCCCCAGCATTTT. Translation gives CASSLEGAGNQPQHF.

This chain joins TRBV7-3 and TRBJ2-5, with TRBD2 matching over 11 bases. CDR3 length: 17 amino acids. The junction had 4 bases not matched to a gene; V was cut back by 1 base and J by 0 bases. The germline CDR1 and CDR2 sequences are SGHTA and FQGTGA. This chain's CDR3 is CASSLRGTSGYQETQYF. CDR3 in DNA: TGTGCCAGCAGCTTAAGAGGGACTAGCGGTTACCAAGAGACCCAGTACTTC.

The chain combines TRBV28 with TRBJ2-7, with TRBD2 matching over 10 bases. The CDR3 contains 17 residues. Germline loops: CDR1 MDHEN, CDR2 SYDVKM. V lost 5 bases, J lost 1 base, and 11 bases stayed unmatched. The CDR3 spells CASSLTPGSGGSYEQYF. As DNA, the CDR3 is TGTGCCAGCAGTCTTACACCAGGTAGCGGGGGGTCCTACGAGCAGTACTTC.

This clone was recorded only once. The J gene is TRBJ1-2, the V gene TRBV24-1; D is ambiguous. The CDR3 loop spans 12 amino acids. V was trimmed by 3 bases and J by 5 bases, leaving 6 bases between them. The germline V gene encodes CDR1 KGHDR and CDR2 SFDVKD. The CDR3 region is CATSDQQYGYTF. CDR3 nucleotide sequence: TGTGCCACCAGTGATCAACAGTATGGCTACACCTTC.

J is TRBJ1-1 and V is TRBV6-5, with TRBD1 identical over 7 bases. From germline, CDR1 is MNHEY and CDR2 SVGAGI. The trim removed 10 bases at V and 5 bases at J, leaving 10 bases unmatched. The CDR3 length is 13 residues. CDR3 nucleotide sequence: TGTGCCACCGCCAAGGGGGCAGGAACTGAAGCTTTCTTT. The encoded protein is CATAKGAGTEAFF.

This clone was picked up a small number of times. The chain couples TRBV5-4 to TRBJ1-2, with D perhaps TRBD1 (6 bases). The CDR3 consists of 14 residues. Trimming took 4 bases from V and 4 from J, leaving 14 bases between them. Germline values: CDR1 SGHNT, CDR2 YYREEE (reference sequence). This CDR3 is CASSIQGGSYGYTF. The CDR3 DNA reads TGTGCCAGCAGCATACAGGGAGGGAGCTATGGCTACACCTTC.

The chain is built from TRBV19 and TRBJ2-3, with TRBD1 identical over 7 bases. Unmatched junction bases numbered 8, after V lost 5 bases and J lost 3 bases. Germline-derived CDR1 and CDR2 are LNHDA and SQIVND (reference sequence). CDR3 length equals 15 residues. The CDR3 region has the DNA TGTGCCAGTAGTCGACAGGGTCGGGAAACAGATACGCAGTATTTT. Translated: CASSRQGRETDTQYF. The full variable domain, completed using reference TRBV19 and TRBJ2-3, is DGGITQSPKYLFRKEGQNVTLSCEQNLNHDAMYWYRQDPGQGLRLIYYSQIVNDFQKGDIAEGYSVSREKKESFPLTVTSAQKNPTAFYLCASSRQGRETDTQYFGPGTRLTVL.

This chain uses TRBV12-5 with TRBJ2-1, with D perhaps TRBD1 (6 bases). Germline V gene lookup returns CDR1 LGHNT and CDR2 FRNRAP. The CDR3 runs 15 residues. Trimming removed 7 bases from V and 6 bases from J, with 19 bases in between. The CDR3 region is CASAGRGSSFNEQFF. The CDR3 coding sequence is TGTGCTAGTGCCGGCAGGGGAAGTTCTTTCAATGAGCAGTTCTTC.

The count of this clone is one. The chain joins TRBV29-1 to TRBJ2-7, with 9 nucleotides matching TRBD2. Trimming removed 3 bases from V and 9 bases from J; junction bases left unmatched: 6. The CDR3 consists of 12 residues. The germline V gene encodes CDR1 SQVTM and CDR2 ANQGSEA. Here the CDR3 reads CSVEVIAGVQYV. CDR3 bases: TGCAGCGTTGAGGTGATAGCGGGGGTGCAGTACGTC.

This clone was observed a handful of times. The chain combines TRBV5-1 with TRBJ1-1; 7 bases agree with TRBD1. The ends lost 4 bases at V and 7 bases at J; junction bases unmatched: 10. The CDR3 totals 14 residues. Germline V lookup: CDR1 SGHRS, CDR2 YFSETQ. The CDR3 region is CASSRQGAQSEAFF. CDR3 coding DNA: TGCGCCAGCAGCCGACAGGGCGCGCAGAGTGAAGCTTTCTTT.

The chain combines TRBV28 with TRBJ1-3; D is perhaps TRBD1 (6 bases). V gave up 6 bases and J gave up 2 bases, with 17 bases separating them. This CDR3 region has 16 residues. Germline V gene sequence: CDR1 MDHEN, CDR2 SYDVKM. The CDR3 sequence: CASRTTGSPTGNTIYF. In DNA, the CDR3 is TGTGCCAGCAGAACAACAGGGAGCCCTACTGGAAACACCATATATTTT.

This clone was detected only once. CDR3 in DNA: TGTGCCAGCAGCCGGACAGGGGGTAAGGACACTGAAGCTTTCTTT. Residues: CASSRTGGKDTEAFF. V is TRBV7-9 and J is TRBJ1-1; 10 bases agree with TRBD1. Unmatched junction bases numbered 6, after V lost 5 bases and J lost 3 bases. This CDR3 spans 15 amino acids. Germline V gene lookup returns CDR1 SEHNR and CDR2 FQNEAQ (reference sequence). Supplemented by reference TRBV7-9 and TRBJ1-1, the full variable domain reads DTGVSQNPRHKITKRGQNVTFRCDPISEHNRLYWYRQTLGQGPEFLTYFQNEAQLEKSRLLSDRFSAERPKGSFSTLEIQRTEQGDSAMYLCASSRTGGKDTEAFFGQGTRLTVV.

The V and J genes are TRBV5-1 and TRBJ1-1, with 7 bases identical to TRBD1. The CDR3 totals 14 residues. Losses at the gene ends were 3 bases for V and 6 bases for J; bases not matched to a gene: 8. Germline V CDR1 and CDR2: SGHRS, YFSETQ. CDR3 residues: CASSSRQGLAEAFF. In DNA, the CDR3 is TGCGCCAGCAGCTCCAGACAGGGCTTAGCTGAAGCTTTCTTT.

The chain joins TRBV28 to TRBJ1-2; D is uncertain. Germline V gene lookup returns CDR1 MDHEN and CDR2 SYDVKM. Trimming left V 5 bases short and J 0 bases short, with 13 bases between. CDR3 size: 15 residues. Here the CDR3 DNA reads TGTGCCAGCAGTCCCCCCAGGTTAGCTAACTATGGCTACACCTTC. Translation gives CASSPPRLANYGYTF.

There are a few counts of this clone. The chain combines TRBV19 with TRBJ2-7; 10 positions match TRBD1. CDR1 and CDR2 from the germline V gene are LNHDA and SQIVND (reference sequence). The CDR3 is 14 residues long. The trim removed 5 bases at V and 7 bases at J, leaving 8 bases unmatched. CDR3 DNA sequence: TGTGCCAGTAGTTCCGGGACAGGGGTGGGTGAGCAGTACTTC. The encoded protein is CASSSGTGVGEQYF.

The chain has TRBV12-5 and TRBJ1-1; possible D gene TRBD1, 5 bases. Looked up from germline, CDR1 is LGHNT and CDR2 is FRNRAP. V gave up 6 bases and J gave up 6 bases, with 17 bases separating them. This CDR3 contains 14 residues. For the CDR3, the DNA is TGTGCTAGTGGCTCCCAGTCCGGGGGGGCTGAAGCTTTCTTT. This codes for CASGSQSGGAEAFF. Full variable domain (outside the CDR3, taken from reference TRBV12-5 and TRBJ1-1): DARVTQTPRHKVTEMGQEVTMRCQPILGHNTVFWYRQTMMQGLELLAYFRNRAPLDDSGMPKDRFSAEMPDATLATLKIQPSEPRDSAVYFCASGSQSGGAEAFFGQGTRLTVV.

J is TRBJ1-4 and V is TRBV6-5; 9 nucleotides align to TRBD1. Germline CDR1 MNHEY, CDR2 SVGAGI. With 5 bases clipped from V and 13 bases from J, the junction kept 11 bases outside the gene matches. The CDR3 covers 14 residues. CDR3 nucleotide sequence: TGTGCCAGCAGTACGGGACAGGGAACAAGCGGACTGTTTTTT. Protein product: CASSTGQGTSGLFF.

In this sample, this clone turned up once. V usage is TRBV7-6 and J usage is TRBJ2-1; 12 nucleotides match TRBD1. Germline CDR1 is SGHVS and CDR2 is FNYEAQ. V lost 5 bases, J lost 10 bases, and 9 bases stayed unmatched. The CDR3 totals 15 residues. CDR3 residues: CASSLVGQGAGEQFF. DNA for the CDR3: TGTGCCAGCAGCCTCGTGGGACAGGGGGCAGGAGAGCAGTTCTTC. Complete variable domain (other parts from reference TRBV7-6 and TRBJ2-1): GAGVSQSPRYKVTKRGQDVALRCDPISGHVSLYWYRQALGQGPEFLTYFNYEAQQDKSGLPNDRFSAERPEGSISTLTIQRTEQRDSAMYRCASSLVGQGAGEQFFGPGTRLTVL.

V is TRBV6-2 or TRBV6-3 and J is TRBJ1-2, with 7 bases that match TRBD1. After removal of 0 bases from V and 4 bases from J, the junction contained 11 bases not matched to a gene. This CDR3 is built from 17 residues. Per germline, CDR1 MNHEY and CDR2 SVGEGT. The CDR3 nucleotides read TGTGCCAGCAGTTACTCCAGGACAGGAAACAGATTCTATGGCTACACCTTC. Translating gives CASSYSRTGNRFYGYTF.

The rearrangement uses TRBV7-2 and TRBJ1-2; 8 nucleotides align to TRBD1. Germline V lookup: CDR1 SGHTA, CDR2 FQGNSA. The CDR3 contains 14 residues. With 5 bases clipped from V and 3 bases from J, the junction kept 5 bases outside the gene matches. In DNA, the CDR3 is TGTGCCAGCAGCGACCAGGGGGCGTACTATGGCTACACCTTC. Translated: CASSDQGAYYGYTF. Full variable domain (remainder filled in from reference TRBV7-2 and TRBJ1-2): GAGVSQSPSNKVTEKGKDVELRCDPISGHTALYWYRQSLGQGLEFLIYFQGNSAPDKSGLPSDRFSAERTGGSVSTLTIQRTQQEDSAVYLCASSDQGAYYGYTFGSGTRLTVV.

The chain joins TRBV7-2 to TRBJ1-5, with a possible D match to TRBD1 (6 bases). V lost 4 bases and J 6 bases, leaving 10 bases between the germline ends. Germline CDR1 and CDR2: SGHTA and FQGNSA. CDR3 length: 13 amino acids. The CDR3 DNA reads TGTGCCAGCAGCTGGCAGGGGTCTCAGCCCCAGCATTTT. Translation: CASSWQGSQPQHF.

This chain joins TRBV18 and TRBJ1-6, with TRBD1 matching over 11 bases. The V segment lost 3 bases and the J segment 10 bases; nucleotides outside the gene matches: 2. Germline V gene lookup returns CDR1 KGHSH and CDR2 LQKENI. This CDR3 comprises 14 residues. This CDR3 reads CASSPGQGASPLHF. In DNA, the CDR3 is TGTGCCAGCTCACCTGGACAGGGGGCATCACCCCTCCACTTT. Together with reference TRBV18 and TRBJ1-6, the CDR3 gives the full variable domain: NAGVMQNPRHLVRRRGQEARLRCSPMKGHSHVYWYRQLPEEGLKFMVYLQKENIIDESGMPKERFSAEFPKEGPSILRIQQVVRGDSAAYFCASSPGQGASPLHFGNGTRLTVT.

The gene calls are TRBV10-3 and TRBJ2-3; perhaps TRBD2 as D (5 bases). The germline V gene encodes CDR1 ENHRY and CDR2 SYGVKD. The length of the CDR3 is 13 residues. The V end lost 7 bases, the J end lost 4 bases, and 12 bases lay between the germline ends. CDR3 sequence (DNA): TGTGCCATCACGGGGAAAGTCCCAGATACGCAGTATTTT. Its protein product is CAITGKVPDTQYF.

The chain combines TRBV5-5 with TRBJ1-1; TRBD1 matches at 8 bases. This CDR3 is 15 amino acids long. After removal of 4 bases from V and 6 bases from J, the junction contained 11 bases not matched to a gene. Germline CDR1 SGHKS, CDR2 YYEKEE (reference sequence). CDR3 bases: TGTGCCAGCAGCCCCTTGGACCGCAGGGGGCCTGAAGCTTTCTTT. It encodes CASSPLDRRGPEAFF.

This chain uses TRBV7-2 with TRBJ2-7, with 8 bases identical to TRBD2. CDR1 and CDR2 from the germline V gene are SGHTA and FQGNSA. There are 16 residues in the CDR3. V trimming: 4 bases; J trimming: 1 base; junction bases outside the gene matches: 9. The DNA for the CDR3 is TGTGCCAGCAGCTCAGACAGCGGGGGAGGATCCTACGAGCAGTACTTC. This translates into CASSSDSGGGSYEQYF.

The rearrangement joins TRBV7-2 to TRBJ2-1; no clear D. This CDR3 has 16 residues. The germline V and J ends were trimmed by 1 base and 7 bases, with 17 bases remaining between them. CDR1 is SGHTA, CDR2 FQGNSA, per germline. The CDR3 loop is CASSLVFSRSSNEQFF. As DNA, the CDR3 is TGTGCCAGCAGCTTAGTGTTTAGCCGTAGTAGTAATGAGCAGTTCTTC.

The chain employs TRBV28 and TRBJ1-2; D is perhaps TRBD1 (6 bases). The germline gives CDR1 MDHEN, CDR2 SYDVKM. V lost 4 bases and J 4 bases, leaving 19 bases between the germline ends. CDR3 length equals 16 residues. CDR3 bases: TGTGCCAGCAGTTCTACAAGCGGTGGACAGTTCTATGGCTACACCTTC. This gives the protein CASSSTSGGQFYGYTF.